This T cell receptor (beta chain) was sequenced in a study of blood T cell repertoires in COVID-19. Across the study: From T cells, B-cell-depleted T cells, or PBMCs came the material, which was cDNA or gDNA.

This table comes from immunoSEQ multiplex PCR, and its TCRdb copy is limited to in-frame clones, with some not included. The sample contains about 200,000 clones, 82% of which appear only once. In germline, CDR1 is MGHDK, CDR2 SYGVNS. This CDR3 region has 15 residues. Trimming cost V 8 bases and J 5 bases, with 16 bases left between them. During active infection, Seattle patients enrolled and were then monitored through disease. The sequence was obtained from a woman in her 70s with COVID-19, enrolled during active disease. The sample comprised peripheral blood. The gene calls are TRBV25-1 and TRBJ2-6, with D uncertain. The CDR3 DNA is TGTGCCAGCTCTCTCCTTTATCTACGGGCCAACGTCCTGACTTTC. Its protein is CASSLLYLRANVLTF.